The rows below give T cell receptor beta chains drawn from one sample of a study of cytomegalovirus exposure and HLA in healthy donors. The protocol was immunoSEQ multiplex PCR, while the TCRdb copy is restricted to in-frame clones and leaves out a portion. The data show about 130,000 clones, with 80% seen just once and under 3% held by the top ten. The sequencing input was PBMCs. The source of these receptors is a young man in good health and CMV-seronegative. Each CDR3 is given with its conserved first and last residue. The D gene is left open where the match is weak. The size of a clone is reported for some rows only, either as once, few or many, or as a class for expanded clones.

D gene	V gene	CDR3 length	J gene	clone size	CDR3 protein	CDR3 DNA
.	TRBV9	15	TRBJ2-3	.	CASSGYSGSTDTQYF	TGTGCCAGCAGCGGCTACAGCGGGAGCACAGATACGCAGTATTTT
TRBD1	TRBV4-1	15	TRBJ2-7	.	CASSRSGQGAYEQYF	TGCGCCAGCAGCCGAAGTGGCCAGGGGGCCTACGAGCAGTACTTC
.	TRBV23-1	9	TRBJ2-3	.	CASSPRTYF	TGCGCCAGCAGTCCTAGGACATATTTT
.	TRBV27	13	TRBJ2-7	.	CASSPQGVYEQYF	TGTGCCAGCAGTCCCCAGGGTGTGTACGAGCAGTACTTC
.	TRBV4-3	17	TRBJ2-7	few	CASSQRASGDRSYEQYF	TGCGCCAGCAGCCAGCGAGCGTCGGGGGACAGATCCTACGAGCAGTACTTC
TRBD2	TRBV6-1	15	TRBJ2-1	.	CASTPGTSGANEQFF	TGTGCCAGCACCCCCGGGACTAGCGGGGCGAATGAGCAGTTCTTC
.	TRBV27	13	TRBJ1-1	.	CASSILQQSEAFF	TGTGCCAGCAGTATACTTCAACAGAGTGAAGCTTTCTTT
.	TRBV27	12	TRBJ2-7	.	CASSVTGYEQYF	TGTGCCAGCAGCGTCACAGGCTACGAGCAGTACTTC
TRBD1	TRBV28	12	TRBJ1-2	.	CASRLQGSSYTF	TGTGCCAGCAGACTACAGGGGTCAAGCTACACCTTC
TRBD1	TRBV23-1	19	TRBJ1-1	.	CASSHAPRTGTPLNTEAFF	TGCGCCAGCAGCCATGCACCCCGGACAGGGACCCCCTTGAACACTGAAGCTTTCTTT
TRBD2	TRBV7-9	12	TRBJ2-1	.	CASSARDYRQFF	TGTGCCAGCAGCGCCCGGGACTACCGGCAGTTCTTC
.	TRBV5-8	14	TRBJ2-3	.	CASSLSGLADTQYF	TGTGCCAGCAGCTTGTCCGGGTTGGCAGATACGCAGTATTTT
.	TRBV28	13	TRBJ2-3	.	CASGGDNTDTQYF	TGTGCCAGCGGGGGGGACAACACAGATACGCAGTATTTT
.	TRBV5-8	15	TRBJ2-1	.	CASSQKLGSHNEQFF	TGTGCCAGCAGCCAAAAACTGGGCAGCCACAATGAGCAGTTCTTC
.	TRBV10-2	14	TRBJ2-7	.	CASKGEGSSYEQYF	TGCGCCAGCAAGGGGGAGGGAAGCTCCTACGAGCAGTACTTC
.	TRBV9	13	TRBJ1-5	.	CASSDSGNQPQHF	TGTGCCAGCAGTGATTCAGGCAATCAGCCCCAGCATTTT
TRBD1	TRBV5-1	14	TRBJ2-1	.	CASRDRGSYNEQFF	TGCGCCAGCCGAGACAGGGGCTCCTACAATGAGCAGTTCTTC
.	TRBV27	18	TRBJ2-3	.	CASTPFPPDSVSTDTQYF	TGTGCCAGCACCCCTTTCCCCCCGGACTCAGTTAGCACAGATACGCAGTATTTT
.	TRBV11-3	16	TRBJ2-3	.	CASSTTWGGNTDTQYF	TGTGCCAGCAGCACGACTTGGGGCGGGAACACAGATACGCAGTATTTT
.	TRBV5-4	17	TRBJ1-5	.	CASSLAVGPGRGQPQHF	TGTGCCAGCAGCTTGGCGGTAGGGCCCGGGAGGGGTCAGCCCCAGCATTTT
TRBD1	TRBV5-1	16	TRBJ1-2	.	CASSEGDSLANYGYTF	TGCGCCAGCAGCGAAGGGGACAGCTTAGCTAACTATGGCTACACCTTC
.	TRBV11-2	16	TRBJ2-1	.	CASIQGRRGLLNEQFF	TGTGCCAGCATCCAGGGGCGGAGGGGGCTGTTAAATGAGCAGTTCTTC
.	TRBV18	15	TRBJ1-1	.	CASSPFEESRTEAFF	TGTGCCAGCTCACCCTTCGAGGAGAGCCGGACTGAAGCTTTCTTT
TRBD1	TRBV5-1	15	TRBJ1-5	.	CASSLGTGVGQPQHF	TGCGCCAGCAGCTTGGGGACAGGGGTGGGTCAGCCCCAGCATTTT
.	TRBV4-1	16	TRBJ1-5	.	CASSQVSVLSNQPQHF	TGCGCCAGCAGCCAAGTCTCAGTCCTGAGCAATCAGCCCCAGCATTTT
TRBD2	TRBV20-1	11	TRBJ2-7	.	CSASGRGEQYF	TGCAGTGCTAGCGGGAGGGGTGAGCAGTACTTC
TRBD1	TRBV19	16	TRBJ1-1	.	CASSPRQGAWNTEAFF	TGTGCCAGTAGTCCGCGACAGGGGGCTTGGAACACTGAAGCTTTCTTT
.	TRBV10-1	14	TRBJ1-1	.	CASSQRTRETEAFF	TGCGCCAGCAGCCAACGGACACGCGAAACTGAAGCTTTCTTT
.	TRBV5-1	14	TRBJ1-1	.	CASSGGTENTEAFF	TGCGCCAGCAGTGGGGGGACGGAGAACACTGAAGCTTTCTTT
TRBD2	TRBV5-1	18	TRBJ2-2	.	CASSLETSGNLNTGELFF	TGCGCCAGCAGCTTAGAGACTAGCGGGAACCTTAACACCGGGGAGCTGTTTTTT
TRBD1	TRBV5-1	14	TRBJ1-1	.	CASSLSGGYTEAFF	TGCGCCAGCAGCTTGTCAGGGGGATACACTGAAGCTTTCTTT
.	TRBV5-4	13	TRBJ2-1	.	CASSVLSGGEQFF	TGTGCCAGCAGCGTTCTGTCCGGGGGAGAGCAGTTCTTC
.	TRBV11-2	16	TRBJ1-2	.	CASSPLIGNRGYGYPF	TGTGCCAGCAGCCCCCTCATCGGGAATCGAGGCTATGGCTACCCCTTC
.	TRBV2	16	TRBJ2-3	few	CASSVGWTTSTDTQYF	TGTGCCAGCAGTGTGGGGTGGACAACCAGCACAGATACGCAGTATTTT
.	TRBV19	16	TRBJ2-7	.	CASSPLSGRGTYEQYF	TGTGCCAGTAGTCCCCTCTCGGGGCGGGGTACCTACGAGCAGTACTTC
.	TRBV28	14	TRBJ1-2	.	CASSFQGWGYGYTF	TGTGCCAGCAGTTTCCAGGGTTGGGGCTATGGCTACACCTTC
TRBD2	TRBV19	15	TRBJ2-1	.	CASRASGRVSYEQFF	TGTGCCAGTAGGGCCAGCGGGAGGGTCTCATATGAGCAGTTCTTC